This T cell receptor beta chain was found in a study of CD8+CD57+ T cells in acquired aplastic anemia (dated by TCRdb to the late 2010s). For the study in its entirety: A mean of approximately 2.9 ug of DNA, ranging from roughly 0.19 to 27.4 ug, was extracted from sorted CD4+ and CD8+ cells. CD8+CD57+ expansion was defined as a frequency above the mean frequency observed in healthy subjects.

The study at large found these results: CD8+ Simpson's diversity did not differ significantly between patients and healthy controls (P=0.060). Around 28 CD8+ CDR3 sequences were found to be shared between patients and controls, but these sequences appeared to be highly expressed in patients and within the immunodominant clones of the patients.

The sample holds many counts of this clonotype. No cognate antigen has been identified for it. Base qualities are not recorded, but no much larger clone differs from it by a single base. Genomic DNA served as template for TCR beta VDJ combination and CDR3 sequence profiling. An Illumina HiSeq 2000 was used for TCR repertoire sequencing. The original methods were these. TRBV/TRBJ rearrangement plots, CDR3 size and DJ length profiles, and Simpson's diversity index were used to assess repertoires. The most abundant DNA sequence in the deep sequencing data was taken as the immunodominant clone. CDR3 amino acid sequences were checked for sharing across subjects and were also compared against the VDJdb database and published repertoires. Starting from the raw public reads, TCRdb applied fastp trimming at Q25, assembled clones with MiXCR and retained in-frame beta chains. Here each entry gathers all rows of one CDR3 protein and keeps the most common genes and DNA. The V and J calls and clone size are TCRdb's, not the authors'. The sample yields hundreds of thousands of distinct CDR3 sequences; around 30% were counted once. Roughly 0.8% of the sample is held by the ten biggest clonotypes.

Expansion of CD8+CD57+ cells had been shown by flow cytometry in the patients chosen for sequencing. Severe acquired aplastic anemia was diagnosed in all patients according to International Study of Aplastic Anemia and Agranulocytosis and Camitta criteria. Patients had received no therapy at the time of blood sampling. In this study, sorted CD4+ and CD8+ T cells from the blood of healthy subjects and of severe aplastic anemia patients had their TCR repertoires deep-sequenced. Patients were enrolled in the USA under clinicaltrials.gov protocols 00001620, 01623167, 00001397, 00071045, 00081523 and 00961064. Ficoll-Paque density gradient centrifugation was used to isolate peripheral blood mononuclear cells. CD4+ and CD8+ T cells were sorted by FACS or magnetic beads before DNA extraction. Sequences were obtained from sorted CD4+, CD8+, or CD8+CD57+ T cells (not recorded which) from PBMCs. This TCR came from a human donor with aplastic anemia.

The DNA sequence is as follows: TGTGCCAGCAGTGAAAATGAGCAGTTCTTC. This codes for CASSENEQFF. The sequence joins TRBV2 to TRBJ2-1; the D gene cannot be resolved reliably. Counted from cysteine to phenylalanine, this CDR3 has 10 amino acids. Just the 30-base CDR3 DNA is kept, in frame starting at base 1. V is shortened by 2 bases, J by 7 bases, and the region joining them spans 0 bases. The germline V gene specifies SNHLY as CDR1 and FYNNEI as CDR2.